The 3 T cell receptor beta chains in this list originate from one sample, sequenced in a study of vaccination and CD4 T cells after COVID-19. Cultured CD4+ T cell DNA underwent sequencing with the Oncomine TCR Beta short-read assay. TCRdb called the PCR reads again in MiXCR, with one record for every CDR3 protein. Among 12,000 or so distinct CDR3 sequences listed, roughly 48% were seen once. Their antigen targets remain unknown. Treatment noted: approximately nine-day PBMC culture with coronavirus spike peptide pools or control peptides (ViraFEST assay). Sequencing was done on a sample of CD4+ T cells from blood, cultured in vitro. The receptors come from a human donor who had recovered from COVID-19.

CDR3 in DNA: TGTGCCAGCAGACCAGGACAGAACACTGAAGCTTTCTTT. The encoded protein is CASRPGQNTEAFF. The gene calls are TRBV12-3 or TRBV12-4 and TRBJ1-1; D might be TRBD1 (5 bases). V lost 6 bases and J lost 1, with 9 bases in between. The CDR3 runs 13 residues.

In regard to this clonotype: The junction and the germline gene differ at one end; a read error may be behind it. The chain links TRBV10-3 to TRBJ2-1, with 13 nucleotides matching TRBD2. The CDR3 loop spans 18 amino acids. CDR1 and CDR2 (germline): ENHRY, SYGVKD. The CDR3 nucleotides read TGCGCCATCAGTGAGACCGGGACTAGCGGGATCTCCTACAATGAGCAGTTCTTC. Translated, it gives CAISETGTSGISYNEQFF.

This chain joins TRBV20-1 and TRBJ2-7; TRBD2 matches at 10 bases. Germline-derived CDR1 and CDR2 are DFQATT and SNEGSKA (reference sequence). J was trimmed by 2 bases and V by 2 bases; bases with no gene match: 6. The CDR3 totals 15 residues. The CDR3 protein is CSARKGLAGAYEQYF. CDR3 nucleotides: TGCAGTGCTAGAAAAGGTCTAGCGGGAGCCTACGAGCAGTACTTC.